A selection of T cell receptor beta chains follows, all from one sample in a study of CD8 T cells in ankylosing spondylitis. MiXCR was run by TCRdb on the 5' RACE reads, yielding one entry per CDR3 protein. The sample has under 450,000 distinct CDR3 sequences, 20% to 25% seen once. The sequenced sample consisted of blood, either unsorted or a sorted T cell fraction (not recorded which). All receptors derive from a male donor with ankylosing spondylitis or in good health (not recorded which). Both conserved end residues are part of each CDR3. D genes are given only for firm matches. Clone size is not always given. Where it is, it says once, few, many or a class for expanded clones.

CDR3 DNA	CDR3 protein	J gene	V gene	clone size	D gene
TGCAGTGCTACAGACAAAGCGGGGGGGGATTGGTACGAGCAGTACTTC	CSATDKAGGDWYEQYF	TRBJ2-7	TRBV20-1	NA	TRBD2
TGTGCCAGTAGTATAATTCCTGAGGCAGATACGCAGTATTTT	CASSIIPEADTQYF	TRBJ2-3	TRBV19	few	NA
TGTGCCATCAGTGAGTTGTTAGCGGGGCACTCCTACGAGCAGTACTTC	CAISELLAGHSYEQYF	TRBJ2-7	TRBV10-3	NA	TRBD2
TGCAGCGTTGAAGGATTTCGGGGCAGGTCAGATACGCAGTATTTT	CSVEGFRGRSDTQYF	TRBJ2-3	TRBV29-1	NA	NA
TGCGCCAGCAGCCAAGACTCGACCTACGAGCAGTACTTC	CASSQDSTYEQYF	TRBJ2-7	TRBV4-1	few	NA
TGTGCCAGCAGCCCCGGCGGGGGCCGGGGGGAGACCCAGTACTTC	CASSPGGGRGETQYF	TRBJ2-5	TRBV14	once	NA
TGTGCCATCAGTGGGACCGACTACGACTACGAGCAGTACTTC	CAISGTDYDYEQYF	TRBJ2-7	TRBV10-3	NA	NA
TGTGCCACCAGTGATTTTCAGCAGGGCAACAATGAGCAGTTCTTC	CATSDFQQGNNEQFF	TRBJ2-1	TRBV24-1	few	NA
TGTGCCACCAGTGATTTTAGGGGGAAGAACACCGGGGAGCTGTTTTTT	CATSDFRGKNTGELFF	TRBJ2-2	TRBV24-1	NA	NA
TGCAGCGTTGAGGGGACTAGCGGGGGGGCTGGATACAATGAGCAGTTCTTC	CSVEGTSGGAGYNEQFF	TRBJ2-1	TRBV29-1	few	TRBD2
TGTGCCAGCAGCCCCCCGACAGGGTTGGATGAGCAGTTCTTC	CASSPPTGLDEQFF	TRBJ2-1	TRBV12-3/TRBV12-4	few	TRBD1
TGTGCCAGCAGCAGCGGGACTAGCGGGGGCCTAGGGAACGAGCAGTACTTC	CASSSGTSGGLGNEQYF	TRBJ2-7	TRBV7-8	few	TRBD2
TGTGCCACCAGAGGGACAGGGAACTATGGCTACACCTTC	CATRGTGNYGYTF	TRBJ1-2	TRBV24-1	NA	TRBD1
TGTGCCAGCAGTGCCATGGCAGGGTTTCCCTACGAGCAGTACTTC	CASSAMAGFPYEQYF	TRBJ2-7	TRBV2	NA	NA
TGTGCCAGCTCACCACTGGCCTACAATGAGCAGTTCTTC	CASSPLAYNEQFF	TRBJ2-1	TRBV18	many	NA
TGTGCCAGCAGCTTTGGAGGACTCCATAATCAGCCCCAGCATTTT	CASSFGGLHNQPQHF	TRBJ1-5	TRBV5-6	few	NA
TGTGCCAGCAGACAAAGGGGCAGAGATACGCAGTATTTT	CASRQRGRDTQYF	TRBJ2-3	TRBV5-5	NA	NA
TGCAGCGTGATTTCGGAGGCCTACGAGCAGTACTTC	CSVISEAYEQYF	TRBJ2-7	TRBV29-1	NA	NA
TGTGCCAGCAGTTACACCCGAGGGGTAGGGGATGGCTACACCTTC	CASSYTRGVGDGYTF	TRBJ1-2	TRBV6-5	few	NA
TGTGCCAGCAGCGTTGGAGGGGGCGTCATCCTCTACAATGAGCAGTTCTTC	CASSVGGGVILYNEQFF	TRBJ2-1	TRBV9	few	NA
TGTGCCAGCAGTTTGGCGGGGCCTTTTGATACGCAGTATTTT	CASSLAGPFDTQYF	TRBJ2-3	TRBV12-3/TRBV12-4	NA	NA
TGCAGCGTTGGACTAGCGGACCACACAGATACGCAGTATTTT	CSVGLADHTDTQYF	TRBJ2-3	TRBV29-1	NA	TRBD2
TGTGCCAGCAATGGACCCAGCACAGATACGCAGTATTTT	CASNGPSTDTQYF	TRBJ2-3	TRBV12-3/TRBV12-4	NA	NA
TGTGCCAGCAGCTTGATAGCGGGGGTAGGTGCAGATACGCAGTATTTT	CASSLIAGVGADTQYF	TRBJ2-3	TRBV5-5	NA	TRBD2
TGCAGCGCAGGGGACAGCCCACTCTATGGCTACACCTTC	CSAGDSPLYGYTF	TRBJ1-2	TRBV29-1	few	TRBD1
TGTGCCAGCAGCTCTGCGGGACAGGGGGCCGGGTACACTGAAGCTTTCTTT	CASSSAGQGAGYTEAFF	TRBJ1-1	TRBV7-2	few	TRBD1
TGTGCCACCAGCAGAGACTCGAGCTTGGATGAGCAGTTCTTC	CATSRDSSLDEQFF	TRBJ2-1	TRBV15	many	NA
TGTGCCAGCAGCTTGGCCCAGGGGCAGATCCAAGAGACCCAGTACTTC	CASSLAQGQIQETQYF	TRBJ2-5	TRBV5-6	NA	NA
TGTGCCAGCAGCTTAGTCCCCGGCGTCACCTACAATGAGCAGTTCTTC	CASSLVPGVTYNEQFF	TRBJ2-1	TRBV7-8	NA	NA
TGCGCCAGCAGCCCAGAGGACAGGGAAGATTCACCCCTCCACTTT	CASSPEDREDSPLHF	TRBJ1-6	TRBV4-1	few	TRBD1
TGTGCCAGCAGTCCACCCGCGCCACGAGCCTACGAGCAGTACTTC	CASSPPAPRAYEQYF	TRBJ2-7	TRBV12-3/TRBV12-4	NA	NA
TGTGCCAGCAGTTCAGGTGTGACATACGAGCAGTACTTC	CASSSGVTYEQYF	TRBJ2-7	TRBV27	NA	NA
TGTGCCAGCAGTGAAGCCCAAGGACTAGCGGGGTCAGAGACCCAGTACTTC	CASSEAQGLAGSETQYF	TRBJ2-5	TRBV6-1	NA	TRBD2
TGTGCCAGCAGCTTAAGACTAGCGGGGGTCAACACCGGGGAGCTGTTTTTT	CASSLRLAGVNTGELFF	TRBJ2-2	TRBV11-2	NA	TRBD2
TGTGCCAGCAGTCCGGGGTCGGGTCGTGTGGACTACGAGCAGTACTTC	CASSPGSGRVDYEQYF	TRBJ2-7	TRBV12-3/TRBV12-4	few	NA
TGCAGTGCTAGAGACCTAGCGGAAAGCACAGATACGCAGTATTTT	CSARDLAESTDTQYF	TRBJ2-3	TRBV20-1	few	TRBD2
TGTGCCAGCAGTGCGGCTGGGGGGACCTACAATGAGCAGTTCTTC	CASSAAGGTYNEQFF	TRBJ2-1	TRBV6-4	few	NA
TGCAGTGCTAGAGACCGACAAAAGCGGGGGACCTACACAGATACGCAGTATTTT	CSARDRQKRGTYTDTQYF	TRBJ2-3	TRBV20-1	NA	TRBD2
TGTGCCATCAGTGAGTCTAGCGGGGGGATCACAGATACGCAGTATTTT	CAISESSGGITDTQYF	TRBJ2-3	TRBV10-3	NA	TRBD2
TGTGCCAGCAGCCCACTTTGGACGCGGGAGCAGTTCTTC	CASSPLWTREQFF	TRBJ2-1	TRBV12-3/TRBV12-4	few	NA
TGTGCCAGCAGCTTAGCTGGGGCAGAATTCTTCTACGAGCAGTACTTC	CASSLAGAEFFYEQYF	TRBJ2-7	TRBV11-2	few	NA
TGTGCCAGCAGGGTTTCCGGGGCCAACGTCCTGACTTTC	CASRVSGANVLTF	TRBJ2-6	TRBV12-3/TRBV12-4	many	NA
TGTGCCATCATGTCTGCAGGGCGATCCTACGAGCAGTACTTC	CAIMSAGRSYEQYF	TRBJ2-7	TRBV10-3	NA	NA
TGCAGCGTCCGTAGCGGGGATTCCTACGAGCAGTACTTC	CSVRSGDSYEQYF	TRBJ2-7	TRBV29-1	few	TRBD2
TGTGCCAGCAAACATGGACTAGCGATGGGTGAGCAGTTCTTC	CASKHGLAMGEQFF	TRBJ2-1	TRBV25-1	few	TRBD2
TGCAGCGTTGATCAGGTCAGGGGGCGTTACAATGAGCAGTTCTTC	CSVDQVRGRYNEQFF	TRBJ2-1	TRBV29-1	many	TRBD1
TGTGCCAGCAGTTTAGGGCCTACAGGGGCCGCAACCTACGAGCAGTACTTC	CASSLGPTGAATYEQYF	TRBJ2-7	TRBV12-3/TRBV12-4	few	TRBD1